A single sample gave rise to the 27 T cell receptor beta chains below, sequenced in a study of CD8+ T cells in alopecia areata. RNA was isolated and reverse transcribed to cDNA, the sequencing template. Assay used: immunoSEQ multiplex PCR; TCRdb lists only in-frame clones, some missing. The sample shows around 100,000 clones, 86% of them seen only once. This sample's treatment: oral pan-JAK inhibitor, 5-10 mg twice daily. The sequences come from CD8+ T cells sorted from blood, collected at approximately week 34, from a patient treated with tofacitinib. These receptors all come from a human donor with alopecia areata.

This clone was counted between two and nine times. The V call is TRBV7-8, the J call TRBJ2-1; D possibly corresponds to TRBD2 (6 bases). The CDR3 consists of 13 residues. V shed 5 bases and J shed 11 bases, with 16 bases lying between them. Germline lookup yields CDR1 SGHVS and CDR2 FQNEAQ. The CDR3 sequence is CASSRPGLGKQFF. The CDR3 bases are TGTGCCAGCAGCAGACCGGGACTGGGCAAGCAGTTCTTC.

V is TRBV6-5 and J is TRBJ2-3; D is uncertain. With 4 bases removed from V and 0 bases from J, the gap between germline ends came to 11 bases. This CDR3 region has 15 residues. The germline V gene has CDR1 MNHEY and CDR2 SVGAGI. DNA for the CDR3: TGTGCCAGCAGTTTCAGAGACCGAAGCACAGATACGCAGTATTTT. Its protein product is CASSFRDRSTDTQYF.

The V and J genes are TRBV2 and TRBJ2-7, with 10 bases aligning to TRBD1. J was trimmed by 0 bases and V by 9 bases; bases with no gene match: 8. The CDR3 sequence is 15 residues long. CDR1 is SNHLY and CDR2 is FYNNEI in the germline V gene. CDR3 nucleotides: TGTGCCAGTCCCAGCGGGACAGGGGACTCCTACGAGCAGTACTTC. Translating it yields CASPSGTGDSYEQYF.

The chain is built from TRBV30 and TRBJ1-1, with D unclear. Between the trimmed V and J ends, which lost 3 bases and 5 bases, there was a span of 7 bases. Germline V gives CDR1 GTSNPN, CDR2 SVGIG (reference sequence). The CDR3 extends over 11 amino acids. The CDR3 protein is CAWRWETEAFF. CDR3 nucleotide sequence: TGTGCCTGGAGATGGGAAACTGAAGCTTTCTTT.

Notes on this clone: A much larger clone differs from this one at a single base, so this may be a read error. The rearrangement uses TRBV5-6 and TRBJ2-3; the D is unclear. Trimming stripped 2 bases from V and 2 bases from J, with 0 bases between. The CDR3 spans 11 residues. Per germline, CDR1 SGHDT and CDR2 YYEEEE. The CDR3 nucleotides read TGTGCCAGCAGCTTCACAGATACGCAGTATTTT. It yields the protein CASSFTDTQYF.

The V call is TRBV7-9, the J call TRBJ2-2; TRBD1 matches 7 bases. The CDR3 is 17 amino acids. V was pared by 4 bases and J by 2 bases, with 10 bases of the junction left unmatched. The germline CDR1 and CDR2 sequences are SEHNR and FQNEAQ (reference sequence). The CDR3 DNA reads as TGTGCCAGCAGCTCCCCCCCTGCAGGGGGAAACACCGGGGAGCTGTTTTTT. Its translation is CASSSPPAGGNTGELFF.

Written as DNA, the CDR3 is TGTGCCTGGAAACCGGGAAGTTGGCCGAACACTGAAGCTTTCTTT. Its protein product is CAWKPGSWPNTEAFF. V is TRBV30 and J is TRBJ1-1, with unresolved D. The V end was cut by 4 bases, the J end by 1 base, with 16 bases between. The CDR3 covers 15 residues. Germline V gene lookup returns CDR1 GTSNPN and CDR2 SVGIG (reference sequence).

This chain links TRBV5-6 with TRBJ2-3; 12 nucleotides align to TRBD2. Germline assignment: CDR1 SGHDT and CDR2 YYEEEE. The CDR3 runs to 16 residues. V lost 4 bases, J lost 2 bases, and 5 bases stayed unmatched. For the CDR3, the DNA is TGTGCCAGCAGCCCTGGACTAGCGGGGCCCACAGATACGCAGTATTTT. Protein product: CASSPGLAGPTDTQYF.

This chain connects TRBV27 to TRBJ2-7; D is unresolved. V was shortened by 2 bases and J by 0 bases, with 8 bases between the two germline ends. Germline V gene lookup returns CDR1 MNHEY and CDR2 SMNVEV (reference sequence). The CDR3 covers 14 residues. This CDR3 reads CASSLVFGSYEQYF. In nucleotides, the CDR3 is TGTGCCAGCAGTTTAGTGTTTGGCTCCTACGAGCAGTACTTC.

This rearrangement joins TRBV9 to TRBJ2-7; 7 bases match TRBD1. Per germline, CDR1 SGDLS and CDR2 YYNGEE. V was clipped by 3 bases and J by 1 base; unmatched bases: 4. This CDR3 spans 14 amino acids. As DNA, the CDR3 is TGTGCCAGCAGCGCCTGGGACAGATCCTACGAGCAGTACTTC. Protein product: CASSAWDRSYEQYF.

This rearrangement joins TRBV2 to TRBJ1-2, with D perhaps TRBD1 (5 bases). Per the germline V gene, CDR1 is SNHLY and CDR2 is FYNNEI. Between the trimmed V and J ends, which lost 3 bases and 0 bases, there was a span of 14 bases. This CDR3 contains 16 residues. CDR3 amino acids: CASSEGDTGTNYGYTF. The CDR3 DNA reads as TGTGCCAGCAGTGAGGGGGATACAGGAACTAACTATGGCTACACCTTC. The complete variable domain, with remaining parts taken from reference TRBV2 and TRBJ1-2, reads EPEVTQTPSHQVTQMGQEVILRCVPISNHLYFYWYRQILGQKVEFLVSFYNNEISEKSEIFDDQFSVERPDGSNFTLKIRSTKLEDSAMYFCASSEGDTGTNYGYTFGSGTRLTVV.

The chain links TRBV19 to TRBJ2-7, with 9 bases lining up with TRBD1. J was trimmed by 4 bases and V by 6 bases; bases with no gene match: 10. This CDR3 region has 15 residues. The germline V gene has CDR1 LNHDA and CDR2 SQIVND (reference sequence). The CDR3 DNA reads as TGTGCCAGTAGGCCCGCGGGACAGGGCTCTTACGAGCAGTACTTC. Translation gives CASRPAGQGSYEQYF.

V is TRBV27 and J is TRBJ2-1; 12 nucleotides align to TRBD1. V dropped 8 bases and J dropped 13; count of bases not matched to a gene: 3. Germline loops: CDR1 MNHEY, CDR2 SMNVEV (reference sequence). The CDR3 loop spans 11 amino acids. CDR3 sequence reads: CASGDRGRQFF. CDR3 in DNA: TGTGCCAGCGGGGACAGGGGGCGTCAGTTCTTC.

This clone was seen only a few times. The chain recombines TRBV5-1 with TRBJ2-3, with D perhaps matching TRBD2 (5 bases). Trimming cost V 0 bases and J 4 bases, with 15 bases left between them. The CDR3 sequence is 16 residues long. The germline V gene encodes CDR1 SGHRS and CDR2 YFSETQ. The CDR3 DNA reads TGCGCCAGCAGCTTGGATGTGGAAATGAGGGCAGATACGCAGTATTTT. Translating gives CASSLDVEMRADTQYF.

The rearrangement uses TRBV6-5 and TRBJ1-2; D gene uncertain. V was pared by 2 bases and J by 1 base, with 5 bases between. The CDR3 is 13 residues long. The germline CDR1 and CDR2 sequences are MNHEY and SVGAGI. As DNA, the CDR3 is TGTGCCAGCAGTTACGGGCTTAACTATGGCTACACCTTC. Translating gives CASSYGLNYGYTF.

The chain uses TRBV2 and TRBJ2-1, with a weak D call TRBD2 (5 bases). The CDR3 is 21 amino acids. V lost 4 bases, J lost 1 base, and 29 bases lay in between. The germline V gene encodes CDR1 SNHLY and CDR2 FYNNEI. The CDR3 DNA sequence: TGTGCCAGCAGTGTTACGTCTCTAGCCTCTCCCCCTTCCTTATCCTACAATGAGCAGTTCTTC. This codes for CASSVTSLASPPSLSYNEQFF. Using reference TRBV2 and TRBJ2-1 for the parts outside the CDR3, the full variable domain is EPEVTQTPSHQVTQMGQEVILRCVPISNHLYFYWYRQILGQKVEFLVSFYNNEISEKSEIFDDQFSVERPDGSNFTLKIRSTKLEDSAMYFCASSVTSLASPPSLSYNEQFFGPGTRLTVL.

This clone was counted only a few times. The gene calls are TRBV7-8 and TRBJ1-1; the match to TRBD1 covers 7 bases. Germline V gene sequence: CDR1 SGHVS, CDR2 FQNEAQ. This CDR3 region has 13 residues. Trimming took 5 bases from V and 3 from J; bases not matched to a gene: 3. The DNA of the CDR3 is TGTGCCAGCAGCGCAGGGGGTGACACTGAAGCTTTCTTT. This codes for CASSAGGDTEAFF.

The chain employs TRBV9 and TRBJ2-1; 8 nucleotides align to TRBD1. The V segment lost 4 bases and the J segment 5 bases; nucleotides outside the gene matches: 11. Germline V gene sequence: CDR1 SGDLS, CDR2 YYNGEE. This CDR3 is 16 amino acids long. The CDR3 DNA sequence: TGTGCCAGCAGCTACCATGACAGGGGTAGACACAATGAGCAGTTCTTC. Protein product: CASSYHDRGRHNEQFF.

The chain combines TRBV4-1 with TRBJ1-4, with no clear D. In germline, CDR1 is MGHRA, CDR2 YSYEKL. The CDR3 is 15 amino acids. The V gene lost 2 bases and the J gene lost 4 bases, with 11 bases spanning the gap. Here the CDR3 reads CASSQRPDINEKLFF. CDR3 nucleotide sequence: TGCGCCAGCAGCCAACGCCCAGATATTAATGAAAAACTGTTTTTT.

CDR3: CASSLNRGSGELFF. The DNA of the CDR3 is TGCGCCAGCAGCTTGAACAGGGGGTCCGGGGAGCTGTTTTTT. The chain is built from TRBV5-1 and TRBJ2-2; TRBD1 agrees at 8 bases. Trimming at V came to 1 base and at J to 6 bases, leaving 2 bases not matched to a gene. Looked up from germline, CDR1 is SGHRS and CDR2 is YFSETQ. The CDR3 length is 14 residues.

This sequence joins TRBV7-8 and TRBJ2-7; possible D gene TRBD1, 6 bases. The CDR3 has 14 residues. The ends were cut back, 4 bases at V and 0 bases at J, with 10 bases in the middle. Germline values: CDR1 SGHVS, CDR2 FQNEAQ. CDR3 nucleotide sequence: TGTGCCAGCAGCTCCAGGGGCTACTCCTACGAGCAGTACTTC. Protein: CASSSRGYSYEQYF. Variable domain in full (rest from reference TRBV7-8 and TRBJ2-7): GAGVSQSPRYKVAKRGQDVALRCDPISGHVSLFWYQQALGQGPEFLTYFQNEAQLDKSGLPSDRFFAERPEGSVSTLKIQRTQQEDSAVYLCASSSRGYSYEQYFGPGTRLTVT.

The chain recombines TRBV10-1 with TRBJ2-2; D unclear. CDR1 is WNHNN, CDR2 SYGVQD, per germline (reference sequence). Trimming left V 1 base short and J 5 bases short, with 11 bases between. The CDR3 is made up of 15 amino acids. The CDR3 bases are TGCGCCAGCAGTGAGTGGGGAACCGAGACCGGGGAGCTGTTTTTT. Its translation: CASSEWGTETGELFF.

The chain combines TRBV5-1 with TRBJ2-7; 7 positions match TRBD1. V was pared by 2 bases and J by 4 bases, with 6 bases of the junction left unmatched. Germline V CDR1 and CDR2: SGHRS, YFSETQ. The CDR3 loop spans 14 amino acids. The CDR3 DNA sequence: TGCGCCAGCAGCTTTTCCGGGACAGCGTACGAGCAGTACTTC. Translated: CASSFSGTAYEQYF.

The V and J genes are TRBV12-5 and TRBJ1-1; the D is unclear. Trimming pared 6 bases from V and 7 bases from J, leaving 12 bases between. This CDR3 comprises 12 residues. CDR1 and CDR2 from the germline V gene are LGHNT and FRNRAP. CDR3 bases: TGTGCTAGTGGAACCGGGGTCCTTGAAGCTTTCTTT. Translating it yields CASGTGVLEAFF.

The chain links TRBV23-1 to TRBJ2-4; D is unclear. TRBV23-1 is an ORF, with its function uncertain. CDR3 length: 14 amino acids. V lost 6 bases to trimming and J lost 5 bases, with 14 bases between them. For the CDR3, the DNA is TGCGCCAGCAGAGCCCCCGCGATAGAAAACATTCAGTACTTC. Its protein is CASRAPAIENIQYF.

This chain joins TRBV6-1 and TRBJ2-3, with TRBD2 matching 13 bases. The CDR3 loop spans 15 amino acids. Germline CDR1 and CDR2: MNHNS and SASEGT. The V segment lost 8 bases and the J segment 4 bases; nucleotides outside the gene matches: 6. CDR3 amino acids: CASQLAGGRADTQYF. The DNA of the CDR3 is TGTGCCAGCCAACTAGCGGGGGGGCGGGCAGATACGCAGTATTTT.

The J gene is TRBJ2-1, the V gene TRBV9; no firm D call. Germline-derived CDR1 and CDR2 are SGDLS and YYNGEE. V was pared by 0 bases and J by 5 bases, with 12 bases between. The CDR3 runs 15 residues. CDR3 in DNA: TGTGCCAGCAGCGTAGGGTGGGGAAGGGACAATGAGCAGTTCTTC. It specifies CASSVGWGRDNEQFF.